The T cell receptor beta chain under discussion was sequenced for a study of regulatory T cells in long-lasting Graves disease. Study outcomes and limitations: Those with persistent Graves' had less TCR diversity than newly diagnosed patients.

With iRepertoire HTBI primers and Arm-PCR of CDR3 regions, TCR beta libraries were built. Using its own MiXCR run on the multiplex PCR reads, TCRdb lists one record per CDR3 protein. The top ten clones hold about two fifths of a sample with 650,000 to 850,000 distinct CDR3 sequences, about 30% of them seen once. Time point of the sample: persistent/refractory GD, antithyroid drugs over 5 years with positive TRAb. Isolated PBMC RNA provided the starting material for the TCR library. This CDR3 has 13 amino acids. Germline CDR1 KGHSH, CDR2 LQKENI. With respect to this clonotype: Antigen unknown. The junction and the germline gene differ at one end; a read error may be behind it.

The clonotype was recovered from a female donor with Graves disease. Material: peripheral blood mononuclear cells (PBMCs), obtained when the disease was refractory, from a patient treated with antithyroid drugs. This sequence joins TRBV18 and TRBJ1-5; D call uncertain. The CDR3 sequence: CASSLSQSDPTYF. CDR3 coding DNA: TGTGCCAGCTCACTTTCCCAATCGGACCCCACTTATTTT.